Listed below are T cell receptor beta chains from one sample, sequenced in a study of cytomegalovirus exposure and HLA in healthy donors. Clones were sequenced by immunoSEQ multiplex PCR, and TCRdb holds only the in-frame ones, with some missing. The data hold 120,000 to 150,000 clones, with roughly 77% observed a single time. The sequenced sample consisted of PBMCs. The source of these receptors is a female donor in good health and CMV-seronegative. Both conserved end residues are part of each CDR3. D genes are given only for firm matches. Only part of the rows carry a size: once, few, many, or a class if the clone is expanded.

clone_size | j_call | v_call | d_call | cdr3_aa | cdr3_nt
. | TRBJ2-7 | TRBV5-1 | TRBD1 | CASSLGSQGVYEQYF | TGCGCCAGCAGCCTAGGGTCGCAGGGGGTCTACGAGCAGTACTTC
. | TRBJ2-2 | TRBV6-5 | TRBD2 | CARIAGSGTGELFF | TGTGCCAGAATAGCGGGAAGTGGCACCGGGGAGCTGTTTTTT
. | TRBJ2-3 | TRBV15 | . | CATSRTTDTQYF | TGTGCCACCAGCAGAACTACAGATACGCAGTATTTT
. | TRBJ1-4 | TRBV9 | TRBD1 | CASSTRDRGPNEKLFF | TGTGCCAGCAGCACCCGGGACAGGGGGCCAAATGAAAAACTGTTTTTT
few | TRBJ1-2 | TRBV18 | . | CASSPDWGYGYTF | TGTGCCAGCTCACCGGACTGGGGCTATGGCTACACCTTC
. | TRBJ2-1 | TRBV14 | TRBD2 | CASSVRLAGYYNEQFF | TGTGCCAGCAGCGTCCGACTAGCGGGTTATTACAATGAGCAGTTCTTC
. | TRBJ1-5 | TRBV6-6 | . | CASSEQGINQPQHF | TGTGCCAGCAGTGAGCAGGGGATTAATCAGCCCCAGCATTTT
few | TRBJ2-1 | TRBV4-3 | . | CASSQGASWGNEQFF | TGCGCCAGCAGCCAAGGGGCTAGCTGGGGCAATGAGCAGTTCTTC
. | TRBJ1-1 | TRBV6-5 | . | CASSSLGPGQTTEAFF | TGTGCCAGCAGTTCCTTGGGGCCAGGGCAGACCACTGAAGCTTTCTTT
. | TRBJ1-4 | TRBV11-1 | TRBD1 | CASTRSTGGGEKLFF | TGTGCCAGCACCCGGTCGACAGGGGGTGGTGAAAAACTGTTTTTT
. | TRBJ1-5 | TRBV12-1 | . | CASSPGQGRQPQHF | TGTGCCAGCAGCCCAGGACAGGGTCGTCAGCCCCAGCATTTT
. | TRBJ2-1 | TRBV9 | TRBD2 | CASSPTPGTSGRGEQFF | TGTGCCAGCAGCCCGACCCCTGGGACTAGCGGGAGGGGGGAGCAGTTCTTC
few | TRBJ2-1 | TRBV4-3 | . | CASSQELLDEQFF | TGCGCCAGCAGCCAAGAGCTCCTAGACGAGCAGTTCTTC
many | TRBJ2-7 | TRBV6-5 | . | CASGREQYF | TGTGCCAGCGGCAGAGAGCAGTACTTC
few | TRBJ2-1 | TRBV2 | TRBD2 | CASRRTSGTYNEQFF | TGTGCCAGCAGACGGACTAGCGGGACCTACAATGAGCAGTTCTTC
few | TRBJ1-5 | TRBV19 | . | CASSTLIGELNQPQHF | TGTGCCAGTAGTACACTAATCGGGGAGCTCAATCAGCCCCAGCATTTT
. | TRBJ2-7 | TRBV10-3 | TRBD2 | CAISETRGDPGSF | TGTGCCATCAGTGAGACCCGGGGGGACCCTGGCTCTTTC
. | TRBJ1-1 | TRBV19 | TRBD1 | CASSVAGTANTEAFF | TGTGCCAGTAGTGTCGCCGGGACAGCGAACACTGAAGCTTTCTTT
once | TRBJ2-5 | TRBV28 | . | CASSPRIQETQYF | TGTGCCAGCAGTCCCAGGATTCAAGAGACCCAGTACTTC
. | TRBJ1-2 | TRBV27 | . | CASSFLRQVPCGYTF | TGTGCCAGCAGTTTTTTAAGACAGGTGCCTTGTGGCTACACCTTC
. | TRBJ2-3 | TRBV5-1 | TRBD2 | CASTRDPGGGTDTQYF | TGCGCCAGCACCCGAGATCCGGGGGGAGGGACAGATACGCAGTATTTT
. | TRBJ2-5 | TRBV18 | TRBD2 | CASSPGTSGTTGTQYF | TGTGCCAGCTCACCAGGGACTAGCGGGACCACAGGGACCCAGTACTTC
few | TRBJ1-5 | TRBV27 | . | CASSPPSQGLEFNQPQHF | TGTGCCAGCAGCCCCCCTTCCCAGGGGTTGGAATTCAATCAGCCCCAGCATTTT
. | TRBJ2-5 | TRBV11-3 | . | CASSLGGAAGEETQYF | TGTGCCAGCAGCTTAGGGGGCGCGGCCGGTGAAGAGACCCAGTACTTC
. | TRBJ1-1 | TRBV7-2 | . | CASSLGGGLTEAFF | TGTGCCAGCAGCTTAGGGGGGGGCTTAACTGAAGCTTTCTTT